The 28 T cell receptor beta chains presented below share a single source sample, sequenced in a study of T cell responses to AZD1222 COVID-19 vaccine. Generated by immunoSEQ multiplex PCR, the TCRdb table keeps only in-frame clones and is missing some. The sample lists approximately 120,000 clones; over 80% were seen once. Source: peripheral blood, taken on day 0 of AZD1222 vaccination. These receptors were taken from an adult in good health.

CDR3 sequence reads: CATSEGQGLNQPQHF. CDR3 coding DNA: TGTGCCACCTCCGAGGGACAGGGTCTAAATCAGCCCCAGCATTTT. The V gene is TRBV10-3, the J gene TRBJ1-5, with 9 bases matching TRBD1. Germline-derived CDR1 and CDR2 are ENHRY and SYGVKD. The CDR3 sequence is 15 residues long. The V gene end was trimmed by 10 bases and the J gene end by 4 bases; junction bases not matched to a gene: 11.

The chain couples TRBV9 to TRBJ1-6; D remains unclear. V lost 4 bases, J lost 10 bases, and 15 bases lay in between. CDR1 SGDLS and CDR2 YYNGEE come from the germline V gene. This CDR3 region has 14 residues. In DNA form, the CDR3 reads TGTGCCAGCAGCCTCGACGCTCTCCAATCACCCCTCCACTTT. Its protein is CASSLDALQSPLHF. Based on the CDR3 plus reference TRBV9 and TRBJ1-6, the full variable domain is DSGVTQTPKHLITATGQRVTLRCSPRSGDLSVYWYQQSLDQGLQFLIQYYNGEERAKGNILERFSAQQFPDLHSELNLSSLELGDSALYFCASSLDALQSPLHFGNGTRLTVT.

V is TRBV10-3 and J is TRBJ2-7; D gene uncertain. The germline V gene encodes CDR1 ENHRY and CDR2 SYGVKD. Trimming left V 6 bases short and J 1 base short, with 10 bases between. The CDR3 covers 13 residues. The DNA of the CDR3 is TGTGCCATCAGGGAGCCTCGTTCCTACGAGCAGTACTTC. Its translation is CAIREPRSYEQYF.

The V and J genes are TRBV10-3 and TRBJ1-1; a weak D match, TRBD1 (6 bases). The CDR3 has 14 amino acids. Trimming stripped 7 bases from V and 1 base from J, with 13 bases between. Looked up from germline, CDR1 is ENHRY and CDR2 is SYGVKD. CDR3 loop: CAINTGRGNTEAFF. In nucleotides, the CDR3 is TGTGCCATCAATACAGGGCGGGGGAACACTGAAGCTTTCTTT.

The chain employs TRBV2 and TRBJ1-1; tentative D call: TRBD1 (6 bases). Per germline, CDR1 SNHLY and CDR2 FYNNEI. V gave up 6 bases and J gave up 5 bases, with 13 bases separating them. The CDR3 sequence is 13 residues long. This CDR3 is CASRATGSTEAFF. The DNA for the CDR3 is TGTGCCAGCAGGGCAACAGGGAGTACTGAAGCTTTCTTT.

This clone was detected only once. This chain uses TRBV6-5 with TRBJ1-6; perhaps TRBD1 as D (6 bases). From germline, CDR1 is MNHEY and CDR2 SVGAGI. Trimming left V 6 bases short and J 5 bases short, with 14 bases between. The CDR3 runs to 15 residues. The CDR3, as DNA: TGTGCCAGCAGCCGAGGGGGGGCAAATAATTCACCCCTCCACTTT. This translates into CASSRGGANNSPLHF.

This clone was observed once. This sequence joins TRBV30 and TRBJ1-2; 8 positions match TRBD1. There are 13 residues in the CDR3. With V trimmed by 4 bases and J by 4 bases, 5 bases remained unmatched. Germline V gene lookup returns CDR1 GTSNPN and CDR2 SVGIG (reference sequence). In nucleotides, the CDR3 is TGTGCCTGGACCCCAGGGGGCGCCTATGGCTACACCTTC. This encodes CAWTPGGAYGYTF.

CDR3 coding DNA: TGTGCCAGCAGCTTGCCCGCAGCGGGAGAAGAGACCCAGTACTTC. It specifies CASSLPAAGEETQYF. The chain recombines TRBV5-5 with TRBJ2-5, with TRBD2 identical over 8 bases. The CDR3 is 15 residues long. Trimming took 1 base from V and 3 from J; bases not matched to a gene: 5. In germline, CDR1 is SGHKS, CDR2 YYEKEE (reference sequence).

The chain uses TRBV24-1 and TRBJ2-3; TRBD2 aligns across 11 bases. With V trimmed by 5 bases and J by 6 bases, 9 bases remained unmatched. This CDR3 contains 16 residues. Germline V CDR1 and CDR2: KGHDR, SFDVKD. CDR3 sequence (DNA): TGTGCCACCAGTGTGGGTAGCGGGAGGGCCGGGGATACGCAGTATTTT. This translates into CATSVGSGRAGDTQYF.

This chain links TRBV7-2 with TRBJ2-1; D possibly uses TRBD1 or TRBD2 (5 bases each). From germline, CDR1 is SGHTA and CDR2 FQGNSA. The V and J ends lost 1 base and 4 bases respectively, with 8 bases between them. This CDR3 comprises 14 residues. The CDR3 protein is CASSLGGPYNEQFF. The CDR3 coding sequence is TGTGCCAGCAGCTTAGGGGGACCTTACAATGAGCAGTTCTTC.

CDR3 amino acids: CASRPTSTDTQYF. The CDR3 DNA reads TGTGCCAGCAGACCAACTAGCACAGATACGCAGTATTTT. The chain carries TRBV14 and TRBJ2-3; D is uncertain. This CDR3 is 13 amino acids long. CDR1 and CDR2 from the germline V gene are SGHDN and FVKESK. V was shortened by 6 bases and J by 0 bases, with 7 bases between the two germline ends.

The gene calls are TRBV5-1 and TRBJ1-1; 10 nucleotides align to TRBD1. Germline-derived CDR1 and CDR2 are SGHRS and YFSETQ. The CDR3 covers 15 residues. V was clipped by 4 bases and J by 5 bases; unmatched bases: 8. The CDR3 loop reads CASSPRTGGMTEAFF. CDR3 nucleotide sequence: TGCGCCAGCAGCCCCCGGACAGGGGGTATGACTGAAGCTTTCTTT. The variable domain in full, with the rest retrieved from reference TRBV5-1 and TRBJ1-1, is KAGVTQTPRYLIKTRGQQVTLSCSPISGHRSVSWYQQTPGQGLQFLFEYFSETQRNKGNFPGRFSGRQFSNSRSEMNVSTLELGDSALYLCASSPRTGGMTEAFFGQGTRLTVV.

This chain joins TRBV7-2 and TRBJ1-1; possibly TRBD1 for D (6 bases). The CDR3 is 14 residues long. CDR1 SGHTA and CDR2 FQGNSA come from the germline V gene. The V end lost 3 bases, the J end lost 1 base, and 9 bases lay between the germline ends. The CDR3 sequence: CASSLPTGNTEAFF. CDR3 DNA sequence: TGTGCCAGCAGCTTGCCGACAGGGAACACTGAAGCTTTCTTT.

The chain employs TRBV18 and TRBJ2-7; the D gene is possibly TRBD1 (5 bases). The germline V and J ends were trimmed by 3 bases and 4 bases, with 7 bases remaining between them. Germline V gives CDR1 KGHSH, CDR2 LQKENI. The CDR3 is 12 residues long. Here the CDR3 reads CASSPTVYEQYF. The CDR3 DNA follows: TGTGCCAGCTCACCGACAGTTTACGAGCAGTACTTC.

There are a few counts of this clone. This rearrangement joins TRBV30 to TRBJ2-7; the match to TRBD1 covers 9 bases. V was clipped by 3 bases and J by 5 bases; unmatched bases: 2. Germline V gives CDR1 GTSNPN, CDR2 SVGIG (reference sequence). This CDR3 region has 12 residues. CDR3 nucleotides: TGTGCCTGGAGGGGACAGGGAGACGAGCAGTACTTC. Residues: CAWRGQGDEQYF.

The chain combines TRBV24-1 with TRBJ1-2; unclear D gene. The CDR3 runs to 13 residues. Germline values: CDR1 KGHDR, CDR2 SFDVKD. Trimming took off 1 base at V and 4 bases at J, with 6 bases between the two ends. CDR3 in amino acids: CATSDLGSYGYTF. The CDR3 region has the DNA TGTGCCACCAGTGATTTAGGCTCCTATGGCTACACCTTC.

The chain is built from TRBV28 and TRBJ1-5; D unclear. Trimming took off 7 bases at V and 5 bases at J, with 12 bases between the two ends. Germline lookup yields CDR1 MDHEN and CDR2 SYDVKM. There are 13 residues in the CDR3. For the CDR3, the DNA is TGTGCCAGCACAGGAGGGAGGGATCAGCCCCAGCATTTT. Protein: CASTGGRDQPQHF.

This rearrangement joins TRBV10-3 to TRBJ2-5; possibly TRBD1 for D (5 bases). The CDR3 is 15 residues long. V lost 4 bases to trimming and J lost 5 bases, with 17 bases between them. Germline V lookup: CDR1 ENHRY, CDR2 SYGVKD. Here the CDR3 DNA reads TGTGCCATCAGTGCGACAGCTACGAAACGGGAGACCCAGTACTTC. It encodes CAISATATKRETQYF.

This chain joins TRBV30 and TRBJ1-1, with 10 bases aligning to TRBD1. This CDR3 is built from 12 residues. CDR1 is GTSNPN and CDR2 is SVGIG in the germline V gene (reference sequence). V lost 5 bases and J lost 4; bases outside the gene matches: 1. The CDR3 region has the DNA TGTGCCTGGGGGACAGGGGCCACTGAAGCTTTCTTT. Translating gives CAWGTGATEAFF.

Notes on this clone: The same CDR3 can be traced to other DNA sequences in this sample. The CDR3 region has the DNA TGTGCCAGCAGGGGGGTCGATACGCAGTATTTT. Amino acid sequence: CASRGVDTQYF. The rearrangement links TRBV2 to TRBJ2-3; D assignment may be TRBD1 or TRBD2 (5 bases each). Between the trimmed V and J ends, which lost 6 bases and 6 bases, there was a span of 7 bases. The CDR3 is 11 amino acids. CDR1 and CDR2 (germline): SNHLY, FYNNEI.

The V and J genes are TRBV28 and TRBJ2-7; either TRBD1 or TRBD2 may supply D (5 bases each). V gave up 7 bases and J gave up 1 base, with 14 bases separating them. The CDR3 is 14 residues long. CDR1 and CDR2 (germline): MDHEN, SYDVKM. The CDR3 region is CASMELGESYEQYF. The CDR3 DNA reads TGTGCCAGCATGGAGTTAGGGGAGTCCTACGAGCAGTACTTC.

J is TRBJ1-6 and V is TRBV11-2, with D possibly being TRBD1 (6 bases). This CDR3 has 17 residues. Per the germline V gene, CDR1 is SGHAT and CDR2 is FQNNGV. The germline V and J ends were trimmed by 0 bases and 8 bases, with 17 bases remaining between them. The CDR3 DNA reads TGTGCCAGCAGCTTAGAAGGAATTGGGGGGCGTGATTCACCCCTCCACTTT. Its translation is CASSLEGIGGRDSPLHF.

The chain joins TRBV27 to TRBJ2-1; 9 bases align to TRBD2. V dropped 3 bases and J dropped 7; count of bases not matched to a gene: 4. The CDR3 has 14 residues. Germline CDR1 reads MNHEY; CDR2 reads SMNVEV (reference sequence). The DNA for the CDR3 is TGTGCCAGCAGTTTGGGGACTAGCCCTAATGAGCAGTTCTTC. Residues: CASSLGTSPNEQFF.

The chain combines TRBV24-1 with TRBJ2-7; a possible D gene is TRBD1 (5 bases). Per germline, CDR1 KGHDR and CDR2 SFDVKD. The V end was cut by 3 bases, the J end by 3 bases, with 8 bases between. This CDR3 comprises 13 residues. The CDR3 spells CATSDQDIYEQYF. The CDR3 DNA is TGTGCCACCAGTGATCAGGACATCTACGAGCAGTACTTC.

The chain links TRBV10-3 to TRBJ2-7; D is undetermined. The CDR3 totals 12 residues. Trimming shortened V by 0 bases and J by 2 bases, and 2 bases separated the two germline ends. Per the germline V gene, CDR1 is ENHRY and CDR2 is SYGVKD. The CDR3 reads CAISESAYEQYF. The CDR3 DNA follows: TGTGCCATCAGTGAGTCAGCCTACGAGCAGTACTTC.

This chain joins TRBV7-9 and TRBJ1-4, with D tentatively TRBD1 (5 bases). Trimming cost V 1 base and J 0 bases, with 9 bases left between them. The CDR3 spans 16 residues. Germline assignment: CDR1 SEHNR and CDR2 FQNEAQ (reference sequence). The CDR3 reads CASSLGAGATNEKLFF. CDR3 nucleotides: TGTGCCAGCAGCTTAGGGGCGGGGGCAACTAATGAAAAACTGTTTTTT.

The chain joins TRBV6-5 to TRBJ2-7; D uncertain. Germline lookup yields CDR1 MNHEY and CDR2 SVGAGI. The CDR3 extends over 12 amino acids. Trimming removed 10 bases at V and 5 bases at J, with 15 bases between. The CDR3 sequence: CATESTGNEQYF. The CDR3, as DNA: TGTGCCACCGAGTCCACGGGCAACGAGCAGTACTTC.

The chain combines TRBV28 with TRBJ1-5; 8 bases are a match to TRBD1. J lost 6 bases, V lost 6 bases, and 10 bases had no gene match. Germline V gene sequence: CDR1 MDHEN, CDR2 SYDVKM. The CDR3 runs 15 residues. CDR3 nucleotide sequence: TGTGCCAGCAGCCTCGACAGGGGTAGGGTTCAGCCCCAGCATTTT. It codes for CASSLDRGRVQPQHF.